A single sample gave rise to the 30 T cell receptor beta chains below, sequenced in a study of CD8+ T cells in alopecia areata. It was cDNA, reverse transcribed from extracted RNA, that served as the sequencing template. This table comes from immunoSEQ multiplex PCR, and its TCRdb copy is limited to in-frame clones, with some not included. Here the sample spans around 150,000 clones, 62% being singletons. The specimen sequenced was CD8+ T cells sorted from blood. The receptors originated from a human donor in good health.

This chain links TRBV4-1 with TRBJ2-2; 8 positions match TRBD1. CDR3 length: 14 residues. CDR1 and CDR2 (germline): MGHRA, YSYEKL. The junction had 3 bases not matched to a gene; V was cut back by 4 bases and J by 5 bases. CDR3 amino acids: CASSPGQGTGELFF. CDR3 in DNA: TGCGCCAGCAGCCCAGGACAGGGTACCGGGGAGCTGTTTTTT.

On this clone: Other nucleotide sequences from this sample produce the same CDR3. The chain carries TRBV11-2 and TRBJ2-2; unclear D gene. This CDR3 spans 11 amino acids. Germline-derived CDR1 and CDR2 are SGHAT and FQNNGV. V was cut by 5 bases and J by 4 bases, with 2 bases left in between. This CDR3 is CASSLTGELFF. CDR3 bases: TGTGCCAGCAGCCTCACCGGGGAGCTGTTTTTT.

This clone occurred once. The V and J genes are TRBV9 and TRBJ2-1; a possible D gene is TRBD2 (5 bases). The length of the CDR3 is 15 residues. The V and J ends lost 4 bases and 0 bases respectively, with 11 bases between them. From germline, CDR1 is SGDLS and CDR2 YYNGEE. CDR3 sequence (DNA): TGTGCCAGCAGCCCTGGTGGGAGCTCCTACAATGAGCAGTTCTTC. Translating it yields CASSPGGSSYNEQFF.

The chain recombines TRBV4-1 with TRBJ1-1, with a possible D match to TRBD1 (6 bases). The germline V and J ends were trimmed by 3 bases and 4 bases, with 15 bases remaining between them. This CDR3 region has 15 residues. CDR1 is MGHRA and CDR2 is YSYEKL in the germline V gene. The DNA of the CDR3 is TGCGCCAGCAGCCAGGCCACAGGGTTCACCACTGAAGCTTTCTTT. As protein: CASSQATGFTTEAFF.

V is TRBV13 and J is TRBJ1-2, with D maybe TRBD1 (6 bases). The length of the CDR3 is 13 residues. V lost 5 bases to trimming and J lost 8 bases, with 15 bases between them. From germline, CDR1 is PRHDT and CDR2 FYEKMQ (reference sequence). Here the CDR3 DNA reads TGTGCCAGCAGCCCGTCACAGGGTTACGGCTACACCTTC. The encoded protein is CASSPSQGYGYTF.

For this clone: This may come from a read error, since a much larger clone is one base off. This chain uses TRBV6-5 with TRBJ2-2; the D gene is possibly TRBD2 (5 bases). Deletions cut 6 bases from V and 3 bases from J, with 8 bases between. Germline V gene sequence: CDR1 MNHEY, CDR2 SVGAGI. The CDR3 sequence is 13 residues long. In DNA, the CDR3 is TGTGCCAGCAGGGAGGACTACACCGGGGAGCTGTTTTTT. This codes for CASREDYTGELFF.

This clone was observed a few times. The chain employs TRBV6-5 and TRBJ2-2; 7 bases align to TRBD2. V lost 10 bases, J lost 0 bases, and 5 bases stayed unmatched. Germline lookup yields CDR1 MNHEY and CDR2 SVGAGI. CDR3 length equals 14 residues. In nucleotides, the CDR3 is TGTGCCACCGTAGCGGGCCCGAACACCGGGGAGCTGTTTTTT. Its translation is CATVAGPNTGELFF.

The CDR3 is CAWSAGNQPQHF. DNA for the CDR3: TGTGCCTGGAGTGCAGGGAATCAGCCCCAGCATTTT. This chain uses TRBV30 with TRBJ1-5, with D perhaps TRBD1 (5 bases). The CDR3 has 12 residues. V was clipped by 1 base and J by 4 bases, with 5 bases between them. Per the germline V gene, CDR1 is GTSNPN and CDR2 is SVGIG (reference sequence).

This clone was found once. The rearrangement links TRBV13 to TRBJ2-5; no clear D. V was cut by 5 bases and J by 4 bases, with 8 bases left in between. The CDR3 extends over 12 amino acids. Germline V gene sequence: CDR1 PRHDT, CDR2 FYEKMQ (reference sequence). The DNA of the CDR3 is TGTGCCAGCAGCCCCCACACAGAGACCCAGTACTTC. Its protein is CASSPHTETQYF.

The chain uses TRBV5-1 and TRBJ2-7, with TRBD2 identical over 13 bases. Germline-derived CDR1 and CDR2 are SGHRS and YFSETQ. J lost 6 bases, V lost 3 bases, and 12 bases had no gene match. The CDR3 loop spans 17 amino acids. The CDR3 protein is CASSSTLGLAGVGEQYF. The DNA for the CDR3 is TGCGCCAGCAGCTCAACATTAGGACTAGCGGGAGTCGGCGAGCAGTACTTC.

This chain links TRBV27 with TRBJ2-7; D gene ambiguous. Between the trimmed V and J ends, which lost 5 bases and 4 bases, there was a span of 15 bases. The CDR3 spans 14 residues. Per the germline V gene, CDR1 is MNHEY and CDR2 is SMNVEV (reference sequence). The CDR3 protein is CASSQGPYQYEQYF. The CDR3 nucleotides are TGTGCCAGCAGTCAAGGACCTTATCAGTACGAGCAGTACTTC.

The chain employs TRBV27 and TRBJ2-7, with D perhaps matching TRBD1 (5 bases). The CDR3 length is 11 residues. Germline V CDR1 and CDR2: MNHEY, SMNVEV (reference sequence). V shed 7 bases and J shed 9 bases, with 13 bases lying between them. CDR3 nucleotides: TGTGCCAGCACCCAGGGATTATTGCAGTACTTC. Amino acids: CASTQGLLQYF.

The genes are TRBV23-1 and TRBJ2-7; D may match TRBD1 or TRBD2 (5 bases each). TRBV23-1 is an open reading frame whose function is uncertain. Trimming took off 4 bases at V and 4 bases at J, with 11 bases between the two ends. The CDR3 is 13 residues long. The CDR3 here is CASSRDQKYEQYF. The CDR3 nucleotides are TGCGCCAGCAGTCGGGACCAAAAATACGAGCAGTACTTC.

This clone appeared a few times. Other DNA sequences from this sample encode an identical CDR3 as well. The CDR3 DNA reads TGTGCCAGCAGTTTATCAGGTAGCAATCAGCCCCAGCATTTT. Translating gives CASSLSGSNQPQHF. The V call is TRBV27, the J call TRBJ1-5; D is ambiguous. The germline CDR1 and CDR2 sequences are MNHEY and SMNVEV (reference sequence). The V end lost 0 bases, the J end lost 0 bases, and 3 bases lay between the germline ends. There are 14 residues in the CDR3.

CDR3 in DNA: TGTGCCAGCAGCTCGGGACAGAAGAATGAAAAACTGTTTTTT. It codes for CASSSGQKNEKLFF. The chain links TRBV13 to TRBJ1-4; 7 positions match TRBD1. This CDR3 has 14 residues. Losses at the gene ends were 4 bases for V and 5 bases for J; bases not matched to a gene: 4. Germline V lookup: CDR1 PRHDT, CDR2 FYEKMQ (reference sequence).

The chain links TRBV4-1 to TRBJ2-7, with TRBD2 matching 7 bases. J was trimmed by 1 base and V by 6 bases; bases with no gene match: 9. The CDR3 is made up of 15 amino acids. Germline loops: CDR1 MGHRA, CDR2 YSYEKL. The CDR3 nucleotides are TGCGCCAGCAGGCAGGAGCTAGCGGCTTCCTACGAGCAGTACTTC. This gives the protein CASRQELAASYEQYF.

Here the CDR3 reads CASSVGTGLYEQYF. CDR3 DNA sequence: TGTGCCAGCAGCGTAGGGACAGGGTTATACGAGCAGTACTTC. The rearrangement links TRBV9 to TRBJ2-7, with 8 nucleotides matching TRBD1. J was trimmed by 4 bases and V by 0 bases; bases with no gene match: 3. Germline CDR1 SGDLS, CDR2 YYNGEE. The CDR3 extends over 14 amino acids.

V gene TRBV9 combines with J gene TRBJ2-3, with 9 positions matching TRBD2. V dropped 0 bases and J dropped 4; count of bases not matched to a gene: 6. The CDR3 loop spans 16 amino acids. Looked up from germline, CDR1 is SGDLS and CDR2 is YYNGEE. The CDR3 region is CASSVVAGGPADTQYF. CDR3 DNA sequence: TGTGCCAGCAGCGTAGTGGCGGGAGGGCCGGCAGATACGCAGTATTTT.

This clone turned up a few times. In DNA, the CDR3 is TGCGCCAGCAGCTTGGTACAGGGCACTGAAGCTTTCTTT. Translating it yields CASSLVQGTEAFF. This chain links TRBV5-1 with TRBJ1-1, with D possibly matching TRBD1 (6 bases). This CDR3 has 13 amino acids. CDR1 is SGHRS and CDR2 is YFSETQ in the germline V gene. V was pared by 0 bases and J by 4 bases, with 7 bases between.

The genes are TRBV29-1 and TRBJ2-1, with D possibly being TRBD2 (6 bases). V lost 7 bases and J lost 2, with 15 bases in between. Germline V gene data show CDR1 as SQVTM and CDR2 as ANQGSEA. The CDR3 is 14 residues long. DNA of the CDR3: TGCAGCGGGCGGGGACGGTCCGCCTACAATGAGCAGTTCTTC. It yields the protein CSGRGRSAYNEQFF.

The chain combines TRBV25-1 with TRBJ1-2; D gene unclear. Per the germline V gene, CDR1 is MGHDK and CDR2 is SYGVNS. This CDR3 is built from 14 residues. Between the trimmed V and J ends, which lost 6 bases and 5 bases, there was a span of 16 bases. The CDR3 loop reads CASSTPSGDYGYTF. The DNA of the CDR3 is TGTGCCAGCAGCACCCCGAGCGGGGATTATGGCTACACCTTC.

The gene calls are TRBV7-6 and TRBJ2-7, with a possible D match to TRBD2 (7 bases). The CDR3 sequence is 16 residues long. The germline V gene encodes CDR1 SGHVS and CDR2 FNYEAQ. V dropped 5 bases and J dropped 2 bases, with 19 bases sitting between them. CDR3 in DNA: TGTGCCAGCAGCGGGGGCCTCGCGGGAGCTACCTACGAGCAGTACTTC. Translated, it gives CASSGGLAGATYEQYF.

The CDR3, as DNA: TGCGCCAGCAGCCAAGGAATGGGACCCTCACCCTACGAGCAGTACTTC. Translated: CASSQGMGPSPYEQYF. The V gene is TRBV4-1, the J gene TRBJ2-7; D may be TRBD1 or TRBD2 (5 bases each). Between the trimmed V and J ends, which lost 1 base and 2 bases, there was a span of 15 bases. The CDR3 has 16 amino acids. Germline CDR1 is MGHRA and CDR2 is YSYEKL.

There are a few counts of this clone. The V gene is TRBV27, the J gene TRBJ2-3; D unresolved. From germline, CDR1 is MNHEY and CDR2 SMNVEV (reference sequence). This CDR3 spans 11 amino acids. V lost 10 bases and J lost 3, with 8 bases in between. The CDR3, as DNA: TGTGCCACTCAGGATACAGATACGCAGTATTTT. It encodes CATQDTDTQYF.

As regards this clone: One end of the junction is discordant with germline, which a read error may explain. The CDR3 loop reads CSVQDGNTIYF. The CDR3 DNA is TGCAGCGTTCAAGATGGAAACACCATATATTTT. The chain combines TRBV29-1 with TRBJ1-3; no definite D call. The CDR3 length is 11 residues. The germline gives CDR1 SQVTM, CDR2 ANQGSEA.

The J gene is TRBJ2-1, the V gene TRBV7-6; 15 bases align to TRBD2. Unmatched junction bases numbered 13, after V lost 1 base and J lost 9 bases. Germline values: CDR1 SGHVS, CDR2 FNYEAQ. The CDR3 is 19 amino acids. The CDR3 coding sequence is TGTGCCAGCAGCTTAGAGCTAGGACTAGCGGGAGGGCCGCGGGTTGAGCAGTTCTTC. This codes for CASSLELGLAGGPRVEQFF.

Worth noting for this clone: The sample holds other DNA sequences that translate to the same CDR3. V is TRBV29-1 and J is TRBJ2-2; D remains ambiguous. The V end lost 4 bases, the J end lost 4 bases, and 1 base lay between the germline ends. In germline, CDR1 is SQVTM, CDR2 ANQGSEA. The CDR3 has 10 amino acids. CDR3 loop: CSVGTGELFF. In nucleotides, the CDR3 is TGCAGCGTTGGCACCGGGGAGCTGTTTTTT.

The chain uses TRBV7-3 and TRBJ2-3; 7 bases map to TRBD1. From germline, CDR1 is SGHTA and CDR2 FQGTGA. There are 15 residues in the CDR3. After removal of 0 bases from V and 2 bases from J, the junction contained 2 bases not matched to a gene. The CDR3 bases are TGTGCCAGCAGCTTAACAGGGGGCCTCACAGATACGCAGTATTTT. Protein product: CASSLTGGLTDTQYF. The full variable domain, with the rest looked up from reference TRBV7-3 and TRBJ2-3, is GAGVSQTPSNKVTEKGKYVELRCDPISGHTALYWYRQSLGQGPEFLIYFQGTGAADDSGLPNDRFFAVRPEGSVSTLKIQRTERGDSAVYLCASSLTGGLTDTQYFGPGTRLTVL.

The CDR3 sequence is CASSRTGTGDTGELFF. The CDR3 nucleotides are TGTGCCAGCAGCCGAACCGGGACAGGGGACACCGGGGAGCTGTTTTTT. The chain carries TRBV4-2 and TRBJ2-2; 10 positions agree with TRBD1. Trimming removed 4 bases from V and 3 bases from J; junction bases left unmatched: 5. This CDR3 is 16 amino acids long. Germline V gene sequence: CDR1 LGHNA, CDR2 YNFKEQ.

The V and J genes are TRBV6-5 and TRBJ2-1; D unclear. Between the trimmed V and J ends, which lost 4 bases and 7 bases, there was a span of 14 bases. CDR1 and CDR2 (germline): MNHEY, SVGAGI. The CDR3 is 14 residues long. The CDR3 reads CASSFAYYGNEQFF. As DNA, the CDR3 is TGTGCCAGCAGTTTCGCATACTATGGGAATGAGCAGTTCTTC.